Given below is one T cell receptor beta chain in context. Antigen unknown. Trimming cost V 5 bases and J 8 bases; bases outside gene matches: 3. The CDR3 sequence is 13 residues long. From germline, CDR1 is SGHTA and CDR2 FQGNSA. This specimen belongs to a study of shared clonotypes between healthy human individuals. Whole-study results and caveats: Sampling used blood alone; tissue repertoires probably differ. Naive subsets usually exceeded memory subsets in estimated richness.

Evenly divided among several immunoSEQ plates was the genomic DNA of each subset. Clones were sequenced by immunoSEQ multiplex PCR, and TCRdb holds only the in-frame ones, with some missing. In the table there are more than 1,200,000 clones, 98% of which are singletons. The sample taken for sequencing was naive CD4+ T cells sorted from blood. The subset denotes: CD45RA+ positively selected. The chain combines TRBV7-2 with TRBJ2-4, with 10 bases fitting TRBD1. This sequence originates from a young man in good health. CDR3 amino acids: CASSPGTGDIQYF. The CDR3, as DNA: TGTGCCAGCAGCCCGGGGACAGGGGACATTCAGTACTTC.